This T cell receptor (beta chain) was profiled in a study of shared clonotypes between healthy human individuals. Germline V gene data show CDR1 as MDHEN and CDR2 as SYDVKM. The CDR3 has 12 amino acids. Deletions cut 2 bases from V and 7 bases from J, with 6 bases between. The table came from immunoSEQ multiplex PCR; TCRdb's copy has only in-frame clones and leaves some out. Among about 2 million clones, approximately 94% were seen once, and the ten largest hold approximately 1.2%. Naive-designated CD8 cells lacked CD45RO, were positively enriched for CCR7, and omitted terminally differentiated effector memory CD45RA+ cells.

Sequenced: naive CD8+ T cells sorted from blood. This TCR came from a young man in good health. The chain is built from TRBV28 and TRBJ2-1; D uncertain. CDR3 residues: CASSLTPNEQFF. CDR3 DNA: TGTGCCAGCAGTTTAACCCCAAATGAGCAGTTCTTC.